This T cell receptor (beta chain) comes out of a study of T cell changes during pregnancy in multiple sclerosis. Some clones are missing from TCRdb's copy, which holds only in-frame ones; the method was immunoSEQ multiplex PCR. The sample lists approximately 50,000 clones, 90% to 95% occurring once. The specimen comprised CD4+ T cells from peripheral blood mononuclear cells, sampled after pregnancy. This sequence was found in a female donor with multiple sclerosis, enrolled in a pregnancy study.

Here the CDR3 DNA reads TGTGCCAGCTCACAGGACAGTTACACCGGGGAGCTGTTTTTT. Protein product: CASSQDSYTGELFF. The chain is built from TRBV18 and TRBJ2-2; weak D call: TRBD1 (6 bases). The CDR3 runs 14 residues. The germline V gene has CDR1 KGHSH and CDR2 LQKENI. Trimming pared 4 bases from V and 3 bases from J, leaving 9 bases between.